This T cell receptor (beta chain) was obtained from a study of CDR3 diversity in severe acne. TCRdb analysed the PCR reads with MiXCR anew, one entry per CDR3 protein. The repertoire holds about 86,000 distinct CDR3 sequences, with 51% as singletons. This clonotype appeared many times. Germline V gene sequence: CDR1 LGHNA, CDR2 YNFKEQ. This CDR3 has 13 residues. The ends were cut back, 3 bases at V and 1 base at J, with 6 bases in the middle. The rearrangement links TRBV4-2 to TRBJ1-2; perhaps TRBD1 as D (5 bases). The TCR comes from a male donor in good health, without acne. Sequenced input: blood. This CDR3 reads CASSHDSNYGYTF. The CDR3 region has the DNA TGTGCCAGCAGCCACGACAGTAACTATGGCTACACCTTC.